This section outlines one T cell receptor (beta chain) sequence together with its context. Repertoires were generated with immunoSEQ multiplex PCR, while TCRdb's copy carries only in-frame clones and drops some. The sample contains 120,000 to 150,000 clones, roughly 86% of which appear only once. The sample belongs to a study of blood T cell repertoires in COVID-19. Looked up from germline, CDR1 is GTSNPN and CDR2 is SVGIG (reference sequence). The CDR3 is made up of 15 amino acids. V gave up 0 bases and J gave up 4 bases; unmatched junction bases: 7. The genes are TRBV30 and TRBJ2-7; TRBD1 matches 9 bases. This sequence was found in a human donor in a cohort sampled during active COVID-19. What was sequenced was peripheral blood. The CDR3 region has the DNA TGTGCCTGGAGTGTGAGCCGGACAGGGGAATACGAGCAGTACTTC. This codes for CAWSVSRTGEYEQYF.